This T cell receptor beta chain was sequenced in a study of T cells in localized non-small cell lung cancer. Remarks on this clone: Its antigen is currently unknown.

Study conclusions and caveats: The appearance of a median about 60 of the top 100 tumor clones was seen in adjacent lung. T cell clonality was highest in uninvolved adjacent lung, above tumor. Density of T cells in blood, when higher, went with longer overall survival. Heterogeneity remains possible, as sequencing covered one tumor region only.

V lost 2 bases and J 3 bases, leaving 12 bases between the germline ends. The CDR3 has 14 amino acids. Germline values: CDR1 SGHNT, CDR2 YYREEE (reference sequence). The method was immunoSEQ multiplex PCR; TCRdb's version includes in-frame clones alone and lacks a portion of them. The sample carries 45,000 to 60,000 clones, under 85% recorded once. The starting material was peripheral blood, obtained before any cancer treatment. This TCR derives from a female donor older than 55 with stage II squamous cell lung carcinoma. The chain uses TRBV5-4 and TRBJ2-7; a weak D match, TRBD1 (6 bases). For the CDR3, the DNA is TGTGCCAGCAGCTTAGGGGGAGAGAACTACGAGCAGTACTTC. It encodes CASSLGGENYEQYF.